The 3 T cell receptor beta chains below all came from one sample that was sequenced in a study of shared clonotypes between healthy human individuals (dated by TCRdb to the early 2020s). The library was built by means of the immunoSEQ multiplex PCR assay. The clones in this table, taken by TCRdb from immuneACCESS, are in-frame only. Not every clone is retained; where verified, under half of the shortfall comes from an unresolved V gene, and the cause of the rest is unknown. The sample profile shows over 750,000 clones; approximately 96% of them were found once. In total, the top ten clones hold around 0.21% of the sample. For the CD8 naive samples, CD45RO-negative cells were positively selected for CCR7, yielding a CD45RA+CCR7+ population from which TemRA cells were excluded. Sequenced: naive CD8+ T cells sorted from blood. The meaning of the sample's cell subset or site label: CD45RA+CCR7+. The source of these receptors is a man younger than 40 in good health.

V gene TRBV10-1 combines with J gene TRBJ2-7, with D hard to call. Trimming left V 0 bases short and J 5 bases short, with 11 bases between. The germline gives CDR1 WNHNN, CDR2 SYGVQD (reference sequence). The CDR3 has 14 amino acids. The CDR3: CASSESKVSDEQYF. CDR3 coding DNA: TGCGCCAGCAGTGAGTCGAAAGTCTCGGACGAGCAGTACTTC.

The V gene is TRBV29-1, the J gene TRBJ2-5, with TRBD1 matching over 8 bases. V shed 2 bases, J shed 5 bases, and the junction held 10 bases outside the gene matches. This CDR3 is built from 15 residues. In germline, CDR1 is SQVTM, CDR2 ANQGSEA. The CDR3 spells CSVEQGAHFVETQYF. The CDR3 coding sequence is TGCAGCGTTGAACAGGGGGCGCATTTCGTTGAGACCCAGTACTTC. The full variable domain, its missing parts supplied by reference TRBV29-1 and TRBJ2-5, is SAVISQKPSRDICQRGTSLTIQCQVDSQVTMMFWYRQQPGQSLTLIATANQGSEATYESGFVIDKFPISRPNLTFSTLTVSNMSPEDSSIYLCSVEQGAHFVETQYFGPGTRLLVL.

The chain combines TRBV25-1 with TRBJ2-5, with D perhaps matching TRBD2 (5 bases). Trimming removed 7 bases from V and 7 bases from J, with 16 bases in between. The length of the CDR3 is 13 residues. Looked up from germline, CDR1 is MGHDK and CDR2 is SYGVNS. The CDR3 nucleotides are TGTGCCAGCATTTCAGGAGGTTTTGGGACCCAGTACTTC. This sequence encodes CASISGGFGTQYF.